The TCR beta chain under discussion was sequenced for a study of Graves' ophthalmopathy and Graves' hyperthyroidism. Turning to the study itself: The study drew peripheral blood at initial diagnosis, before any treatment. The study's findings and limits: Sensitivity of over 60% and specificity of roughly 72% were achieved by the model that predicted ophthalmopathy progression.

Moderately to severely active ophthalmopathy under 3 months, CAS at least 3, NOSPECS at least 4. Exclusion criteria comprised other autoimmune diseases, uncontrolled infections, pregnancy or lactation in patients. V was trimmed by 7 bases and J by 1 base, leaving 4 bases between them. There are 12 residues in the CDR3. Germline values: CDR1 PRHDT, CDR2 FYEKMQ (reference sequence). As concerns this clonotype: Its antigen remains unknown.

Beta-chain TCR CDR3 regions were amplified from RNA transcripts. HTBI primers were employed in first-round RT-PCR, then a second-round multiplex PCR followed. TCRdb ran MiXCR on the multiplex PCR reads and lists one entry per CDR3 protein. The sample yields more than 550,000 distinct CDR3 sequences, about 41% seen once. The sequenced material came from peripheral blood. This chain connects TRBV13 to TRBJ2-2; D gene ambiguous. This clonotype originated in an adult man with Graves' ophthalmopathy. The chain's CDR3 is CASIGNTGELFF. CDR3 DNA: TGTGCCAGCATCGGGAACACCGGGGAGCTGTTTTTT.